The clone carrying this T cell receptor beta chain has only a few counts. The antigen is not known. TCR beta CDR3 region amplification was performed from RNA transcripts. In the first-round RT-PCR of the TCR CDR3, the HTBI primer set was used. TCRdb reprocessed the multiplex PCR reads via MiXCR and lists one record per CDR3 protein. The sample consists of 300,000 to 450,000 distinct CDR3 sequences, roughly 12% of them appearing once. This sample is drawn from a study of T cells in Graves' hyperthyroidism and ophthalmopathy. Study observations and caveats: Blood samples included most of the expanded thyroid clonotypes exceeding 0.001. The model forecast ophthalmopathy, anticipating it by a median around 6.5 months before onset.

Germline V CDR1 and CDR2: SGHNT, YENEEA. Trimming took 1 base from V and 6 from J, leaving 6 bases between them. This CDR3 spans 13 amino acids. The PBMCs were sourced from fresh peripheral blood (around 9.3 ml). The sequenced sample was blood. V gene TRBV11-3 combines with J gene TRBJ2-2; D is unresolved. The origin of this receptor is a man aged 30-40 years with Graves' hyperthyroidism that later progressed to Graves' ophthalmopathy. CDR3 coding DNA: TGTGCCAGCAGCTTAGGGATTGCCGGGGAGCTGTTTTTT. The encoded protein is CASSLGIAGELFF.